This T cell receptor beta chain was captured by sequencing in a study of blood T cell repertoires in COVID-19. Study background: Some COVID-19 samples were acute and others convalescent; all came from the United States, Italy and Spain.

Participant age was roughly 18 to 95 years, and participants resided in fewer than 30 US areas. Recovered Cohort 3 donors showed two negative PCRs, clearance, or symptom resolution. Per the study methods: From reference gene primer amplification, estimates of nucleated cell counts were derived. The method was immunoSEQ multiplex PCR; TCRdb's version includes in-frame clones alone and lacks a portion of them. V and J calls and clone size are those listed in that table; D and trimming were worked out from the DNA. The sample includes 250,000 to 350,000 clones, about 92% of them seen just once. V lost 7 bases and J lost 5; bases outside the gene matches: 5. CDR1 and CDR2 from the germline V gene are SNHLY and FYNNEI. The CDR3 is made up of 13 amino acids.

Sequenced: PBMCs or T cells enriched from blood (not recorded which). The J gene is TRBJ2-7, the V gene TRBV2, with TRBD2 matching 10 bases. The receptor comes from a man aged 60 to 75 who had recovered from COVID-19. This CDR3 is CASTQLAGNEQYF. CDR3 nucleotide sequence: TGTGCCAGCACTCAACTAGCGGGAAACGAGCAGTACTTC.